This T cell receptor (beta chain) came from a study of blood T cell repertoires in COVID-19. Study overall: Some COVID-19 samples were acute and others convalescent; all came from the United States, Italy and Spain.

With 4 bases clipped from V and 0 bases from J, the junction kept 6 bases outside the gene matches. Germline CDR1 SGHTA, CDR2 FQGNSA. CDR3 length: 16 amino acids. Per the study methods: Cell counts per sample came from amplifying reference gene primers. Generated by immunoSEQ multiplex PCR, the TCRdb table keeps only in-frame clones and is missing some. The DNA was the basis for D and trimming; V, J and clone size are from that table. In the table there are 190,000 or so clones, about 81% of which are singletons. Sequenced sample: peripheral blood. This clonotype originated in a woman older than 75 with COVID-19, enrolled during active disease. The chain uses TRBV7-2 and TRBJ1-5; the match to TRBD1 covers 7 bases. The CDR3 coding sequence is TGTGCCAGCAGCTCCCAGGGGGGCTATAGCAATCAGCCCCAGCATTTT. It yields the protein CASSSQGGYSNQPQHF.